This passage covers 22 T cell receptor beta chains from one sample sequenced in a study of cytomegalovirus exposure and HLA in healthy donors. The PCR made use of 60 Vbeta and 13 Jbeta primers. The data were produced by immunoSEQ multiplex PCR, yet TCRdb's version contains in-frame clones alone and is incomplete. The sample shows under 80,000 clones, approximately 67% of them seen only once. Sequenced material: PBMCs. The receptors derive from a woman aged 25 to 39 in good health and CMV-seronegative.

The chain couples TRBV6-5 to TRBJ2-7, with D possibly being TRBD1 (6 bases). CDR1 is MNHEY and CDR2 is SVGAGI in the germline V gene. CDR3 size: 15 residues. V was cut by 5 bases and J by 0 bases, with 14 bases left in between. CDR3: CASSTGTTISYEQYF. In DNA, the CDR3 is TGTGCCAGCAGTACCGGGACAACTATCTCCTACGAGCAGTACTTC.

The chain employs TRBV2 and TRBJ1-2, with a tentative D call TRBD1 (6 bases). CDR3 length: 12 amino acids. Germline V CDR1 and CDR2: SNHLY, FYNNEI. The CDR3, as DNA: TGTGCGATGAATACAGGGACCTATGGCTACACCTTC. The encoded protein is CAMNTGTYGYTF.

Here the CDR3 DNA reads TGTGCCAGCGGAGTCGAGGCTGGCTACACCTTC. Amino acid sequence: CASGVEAGYTF. The genes are TRBV28 and TRBJ1-2; D gene uncertain. The CDR3 is 11 amino acids. Germline CDR1 is MDHEN and CDR2 is SYDVKM. Trimming cost V 8 bases and J 7 bases, with 11 bases left between them.

This clone was picked up one time. This chain links TRBV6-5 with TRBJ2-1; D is possibly TRBD2 (7 bases). CDR1 is MNHEY, CDR2 SVGAGI, per germline. The CDR3 is made up of 16 amino acids. V was pared by 2 bases and J by 3 bases, with 14 bases between. CDR3 sequence reads: CASSYRRGGDYNEQFF. CDR3 DNA sequence: TGTGCCAGCAGTTACCGGAGAGGGGGGGACTACAATGAGCAGTTCTTC.

The rearrangement joins TRBV29-1 to TRBJ1-1; no reliable D call. This CDR3 is 12 amino acids long. The germline V gene encodes CDR1 SQVTM and CDR2 ANQGSEA. V dropped 5 bases and J dropped 4 bases, with 11 bases sitting between them. This chain's CDR3 is CSVPGGRTEAFF. CDR3 nucleotides: TGCAGCGTTCCCGGCGGCCGCACTGAAGCTTTCTTT.

This clone came up once. The chain employs TRBV2 and TRBJ2-3; 12 bases are shared with TRBD1. Germline loops: CDR1 SNHLY, CDR2 FYNNEI. The V segment lost 8 bases and the J segment 0 bases; nucleotides outside the gene matches: 12. CDR3 size: 18 residues. The CDR3 protein is CASATPGQGASSTDTQYF. The DNA for the CDR3 is TGTGCCAGCGCTACTCCGGGACAGGGGGCGAGTAGCACAGATACGCAGTATTTT.

V is TRBV28 and J is TRBJ1-2; D is unresolved. Germline V gene sequence: CDR1 MDHEN, CDR2 SYDVKM. Trimming left V 7 bases short and J 4 bases short, with 16 bases between. This CDR3 spans 14 amino acids. The CDR3 loop reads CASKYIDGFYGYTF. The CDR3 bases are TGTGCCAGCAAATATATAGACGGGTTCTATGGCTACACCTTC.

V usage is TRBV6-5 and J usage is TRBJ1-2, with 7 bases matching TRBD1. The CDR3 has 15 amino acids. J was trimmed by 2 bases and V by 6 bases; bases with no gene match: 9. Germline CDR1 MNHEY, CDR2 SVGAGI. Here the CDR3 DNA reads TGTGCCAGCAGCCACAGAGACAGGGCCAACTATGGCTACACCTTC. Translation gives CASSHRDRANYGYTF.

V and J are TRBV5-6 and TRBJ2-5, with 7 bases that match TRBD2. The CDR3 is made up of 14 amino acids. The V and J ends lost 1 base and 3 bases, in that order; junction bases with no gene match: 3. Germline V gene lookup returns CDR1 SGHDT and CDR2 YYEEEE. This CDR3 reads CASSLTGGKETQYF. CDR3 in DNA: TGTGCCAGCAGCTTGACGGGGGGAAAAGAGACCCAGTACTTC.

The V gene is TRBV5-1, the J gene TRBJ2-5; the match to TRBD2 covers 8 bases. Germline V gives CDR1 SGHRS, CDR2 YFSETQ. V lost 0 bases and J lost 5; bases outside the gene matches: 3. The CDR3 is 14 residues long. CDR3 bases: TGCGCCAGCAGCTTGGTCCCGGGGGGGGAGACCCAGTACTTC. Its protein is CASSLVPGGETQYF.

The genes are TRBV7-8 and TRBJ2-1; TRBD2 agrees at 11 bases. Germline V gives CDR1 SGHVS, CDR2 FQNEAQ. The CDR3 runs 17 residues. J lost 0 bases, V lost 6 bases, and 7 bases had no gene match. CDR3 amino acids: CASRAGTSGISYNEQFF. Written as DNA, the CDR3 is TGTGCCAGCAGAGCCGGGACTAGCGGTATCTCCTACAATGAGCAGTTCTTC.

This clone was recorded only once. CDR3 DNA sequence: TGTGCCAGCAGCGGCTACAGGGGGGACGGGGCCAACGTCCTGACTTTC. It encodes CASSGYRGDGANVLTF. This rearrangement joins TRBV9 to TRBJ2-6; 8 bases line up with TRBD1. This CDR3 contains 16 residues. With 3 bases clipped from V and 4 bases from J, the junction kept 6 bases outside the gene matches. Germline CDR1 and CDR2: SGDLS and YYNGEE.

The chain carries TRBV10-3 and TRBJ2-7; TRBD1 agrees at 7 bases. This CDR3 is built from 15 residues. Looked up from germline, CDR1 is ENHRY and CDR2 is SYGVKD. V trimming: 0 bases; J trimming: 3 bases; junction bases outside the gene matches: 5. In nucleotides, the CDR3 is TGTGCCATCAGTGAGTCTCGGGCAGGGGGCTACGAGCAGTACTTC. The encoded protein is CAISESRAGGYEQYF.

The chain employs TRBV5-4 and TRBJ2-7; D possibly corresponds to TRBD1 (6 bases). The CDR3 spans 15 residues. V dropped 0 bases and J dropped 0 bases, with 10 bases sitting between them. Germline CDR1 SGHNT, CDR2 YYREEE (reference sequence). CDR3 amino acids: CASSLAQGSSYEQYF. CDR3 nucleotide sequence: TGTGCCAGCAGCTTGGCCCAGGGGAGCTCCTACGAGCAGTACTTC.

The chain is built from TRBV7-3 and TRBJ2-1; TRBD2 aligns across 9 bases. CDR1 and CDR2 from the germline V gene are SGHTA and FQGTGA. The V gene end was trimmed by 3 bases and the J gene end by 8 bases; junction bases not matched to a gene: 8. The CDR3 is made up of 15 amino acids. CDR3 protein: CASSLGRGGGYEQFF. The CDR3 bases are TGTGCCAGCAGCTTGGGGCGGGGGGGCGGTTATGAGCAGTTCTTC.

A word on this clone: One end of the junction fails to match germline, which may point to a read error. The rearrangement links TRBV7-9 to TRBJ1-2, with unresolved D. The CDR3 runs 12 residues. From germline, CDR1 is SEHNR and CDR2 FQNEAQ (reference sequence). In DNA, the CDR3 is TGTTCCAGCAGCCCGGGTTTCTATGGCTACACCTTC. The encoded protein is CSSSPGFYGYTF.

The count of this clone is one. The rearrangement links TRBV4-3 to TRBJ2-1; 11 nucleotides agree with TRBD1. Germline CDR1 LGHNA, CDR2 YSLEER. This CDR3 comprises 15 residues. The V segment lost 0 bases and the J segment 9 bases; nucleotides outside the gene matches: 4. The CDR3: CASSQEGTGGGEQFF. The CDR3 region has the DNA TGCGCCAGCAGCCAAGAGGGGACAGGGGGTGGTGAGCAGTTCTTC.

The chain joins TRBV7-9 to TRBJ1-2, with D maybe TRBD1 (5 bases). Trimming stripped 2 bases from V and 2 bases from J, with 9 bases between. The CDR3 loop spans 14 amino acids. Germline V CDR1 and CDR2: SEHNR, FQNEAQ (reference sequence). CDR3 sequence: CASSLSTANYGYTF. For the CDR3, the DNA is TGTGCCAGCAGCTTATCGACAGCGAACTATGGCTACACCTTC.

V gene TRBV30 combines with J gene TRBJ1-1; 12 nucleotides align to TRBD1. Per the germline V gene, CDR1 is GTSNPN and CDR2 is SVGIG (reference sequence). V was pared by 0 bases and J by 4 bases, with 3 bases of the junction left unmatched. The CDR3 covers 15 residues. The CDR3 loop reads CAWSVGTGGFTEAFF. CDR3 DNA: TGTGCCTGGAGTGTAGGGACAGGGGGCTTCACTGAAGCTTTCTTT. The full variable domain, completed using reference TRBV30 and TRBJ1-1, is SQTIHQWPATLVQPVGSPLSLECTVEGTSNPNLYWYRQAAGRGLQLLFYSVGIGQISSEVPQNLSASRPQDRQFILSSKKLLLSDSGFYLCAWSVGTGGFTEAFFGQGTRLTVV.

The rearrangement links TRBV23-1 to TRBJ1-3; tentative D call: TRBD1 (6 bases). TRBV23-1 counts as an open reading frame of uncertain function. This CDR3 has 15 amino acids. Trimming left V 3 bases short and J 7 bases short, with 16 bases between. The DNA for the CDR3 is TGCGCCAGCAGTCACCTACAGGGTTCGGGGAACACCATATATTTT. It translates to CASSHLQGSGNTIYF.

The chain joins TRBV28 to TRBJ2-3; 8 nucleotides align to TRBD1. J was trimmed by 6 bases and V by 4 bases; bases with no gene match: 9. Germline CDR1 reads MDHEN; CDR2 reads SYDVKM. The CDR3 is 15 amino acids. CDR3 amino acids: CASSSWSTGGDTQYF. The CDR3 DNA reads TGTGCCAGCAGTTCCTGGTCAACAGGGGGTGATACGCAGTATTTT.

The chain recombines TRBV6-5 with TRBJ2-7, with D possibly matching TRBD1 (6 bases). CDR1 and CDR2 from the germline V gene are MNHEY and SVGAGI. This CDR3 has 14 residues. Trimming removed 1 base from V and 1 base from J, with 8 bases in between. CDR3 nucleotides: TGTGCCAGCAGTTACTTAGGACAGTCCTACGAGCAGTACTTC. This gives the protein CASSYLGQSYEQYF.